By sample fraction, the clone carrying this T cell receptor beta chain is medium-sized. The antigen is undetermined. The CDR3 has 14 residues. V lost 6 bases to trimming and J lost 5 bases, with 20 bases between them. Germline CDR1 is DFQATT and CDR2 is SNEGSKA (reference sequence). This sample stems from a study of spatial heterogeneity in lung cancer. Findings and caveats of the study: Counts of expanded intratumoral alpha and beta TCRs tracked tumor mutation counts.

Indicated time point: sample taken at primary tumor resection. TCRdb reprocessed the 5' RACE reads with MiXCR, giving one entry per CDR3 protein. The sample consists of 1,500 to 2,000 distinct CDR3 sequences, roughly 16% of them appearing once. The V gene is TRBV20-1, the J gene TRBJ2-7; D might be TRBD2 (6 bases). This receptor was obtained from a female donor with early-stage non-small cell lung cancer. The sequencing here drew on lung tumor tissue, taken at surgery. DNA of the CDR3: TGCAGTGCCAGGACGGGACGGACGGGGGACGAGCAGTACTTC. It is translated as CSARTGRTGDEQYF.